The 30 T cell receptor beta chains presented below share a single source sample, sequenced in a study of blood T cell repertoires in COVID-19. TCRdb's copy holds only in-frame clones and misses some; the assay was immunoSEQ multiplex PCR. Seen here are 210,000 or so clones, almost 90% observed once, and the top ten hold 1.5%. Sequencing was done on a sample of peripheral blood. The receptors were sampled from a young man with active or convalescent COVID-19.

The chain couples TRBV2 to TRBJ2-3; D might be TRBD1 (5 bases). This CDR3 comprises 15 residues. Trimming left V 7 bases short and J 2 bases short, with 16 bases between. Germline values: CDR1 SNHLY, CDR2 FYNNEI. The CDR3: CASTPTGGFTDTQYF. The CDR3 nucleotides read TGTGCCAGCACTCCAACAGGCGGATTCACAGATACGCAGTATTTT. The entire variable domain, with the rest obtained from reference TRBV2 and TRBJ2-3, is as follows: EPEVTQTPSHQVTQMGQEVILRCVPISNHLYFYWYRQILGQKVEFLVSFYNNEISEKSEIFDDQFSVERPDGSNFTLKIRSTKLEDSAMYFCASTPTGGFTDTQYFGPGTRLTVL.

The chain links TRBV9 to TRBJ2-2; 8 positions match TRBD2. With 1 base clipped from V and 7 bases from J, the junction kept 9 bases outside the gene matches. CDR1 and CDR2 from the germline V gene are SGDLS and YYNGEE. The CDR3 consists of 16 residues. Here the CDR3 reads CASSVLSGSTVGELFF. Here the CDR3 DNA reads TGTGCCAGCAGCGTACTCAGCGGGAGTACGGTCGGGGAGCTGTTTTTT.

A few counts support this clone. The chain joins TRBV6-6 to TRBJ2-5; TRBD2 matches at 12 bases. Germline CDR1 is MNHNY and CDR2 is SVGAGI (reference sequence). Losses at the gene ends were 6 bases for V and 4 bases for J; bases not matched to a gene: 21. The length of the CDR3 is 20 residues. CDR3 region: CASSGRLAGGPGGLSETQYF. The CDR3 coding sequence is TGTGCCAGCAGCGGACGCCTAGCGGGAGGGCCGGGAGGGTTATCAGAGACCCAGTACTTC.

The chain recombines TRBV27 with TRBJ2-7; D may be TRBD1 (5 bases). The V and J ends lost 6 bases and 3 bases respectively, with 18 bases between them. Looked up from germline, CDR1 is MNHEY and CDR2 is SMNVEV (reference sequence). The CDR3 has 15 residues. The CDR3 DNA reads as TGTGCCAGCAGCTTAACAATTCAGGGTGGCTACGAGCAGTACTTC. Protein sequence: CASSLTIQGGYEQYF.

This rearrangement joins TRBV4-2 to TRBJ1-5; D not resolved. V lost 5 bases and J 7 bases, leaving 12 bases between the germline ends. The CDR3 loop spans 13 amino acids. The V gene's germline CDR1 is LGHNA and CDR2 YNFKEQ. The CDR3: CASSGKGGQPQHF. The CDR3 DNA sequence: TGTGCCAGCAGCGGGAAGGGAGGGCAGCCCCAGCATTTT.

This sequence joins TRBV29-1 and TRBJ1-1; the D is unclear. Per the germline V gene, CDR1 is SQVTM and CDR2 is ANQGSEA. The CDR3 spans 14 residues. Trimming left V 5 bases short and J 0 bases short, with 13 bases between. Written as DNA, the CDR3 is TGCAGCGTTAACCTTGGCGGAGTGAACACTGAAGCTTTCTTT. Translation: CSVNLGGVNTEAFF.

The sample holds a few counts of this clone. The chain couples TRBV18 to TRBJ2-1; 8 bases map to TRBD1. Germline V gene lookup returns CDR1 KGHSH and CDR2 LQKENI. This CDR3 region has 14 residues. V was clipped by 5 bases and J by 7 bases; unmatched bases: 7. DNA for the CDR3: TGTGCCAGCTCAGCGGACAGGGTAAAGAATGAGCAGTTCTTC. It is translated as CASSADRVKNEQFF.

CDR3 sequence: CASSSNSQGPEQYF. The CDR3 nucleotides are TGTGCCAGCAGCTCCAATAGCCAGGGTCCCGAGCAGTACTTC. V is TRBV5-4 and J is TRBJ2-7; perhaps TRBD1 as D (5 bases). The V end was cut by 3 bases, the J end by 6 bases, with 16 bases between. The CDR3 consists of 14 residues. Germline V lookup: CDR1 SGHNT, CDR2 YYREEE (reference sequence).

The genes are TRBV6-6 and TRBJ2-1, with 7 bases matching TRBD2. Germline CDR1 MNHNY, CDR2 SVGAGI (reference sequence). The CDR3 has 16 residues. Trimming removed 5 bases from V and 0 bases from J; junction bases left unmatched: 7. CDR3 in amino acids: CASSQPSGGSYNEQFF. DNA for the CDR3: TGTGCCAGCAGTCAACCTAGCGGAGGCTCCTACAATGAGCAGTTCTTC.

V and J are TRBV10-3 and TRBJ1-5; no definite D call. Trimming shortened V by 0 bases and J by 2 bases, and 8 bases separated the two germline ends. CDR1 and CDR2 from the germline V gene are ENHRY and SYGVKD. The CDR3 length is 15 residues. CDR3 sequence reads: CAISESITGNQPQHF. Written as DNA, the CDR3 is TGTGCCATCAGTGAGTCGATAACAGGCAATCAGCCCCAGCATTTT.

The V call is TRBV7-9, the J call TRBJ2-7; 11 bases are shared with TRBD2. Germline CDR1 is SEHNR and CDR2 is FQNEAQ (reference sequence). V shed 1 base and J 0 bases; nucleotides not matched to a gene: 11. This CDR3 contains 19 residues. CDR3 sequence: CASSLGRTSGRSSSYEQYF. The CDR3 nucleotides read TGTGCCAGCAGCTTAGGGAGGACTAGCGGGCGTTCGAGCTCCTACGAGCAGTACTTC.

The V and J genes are TRBV3-1 (or the pseudogene TRBV3-2) and TRBJ2-7, with D unresolved. The V end lost 4 bases, the J end lost 2 bases, and 15 bases lay between the germline ends. The CDR3 totals 15 residues. CDR1 is LGHDT and CDR2 is YNNKEL in the germline V gene (reference sequence). CDR3 coding DNA: TGTGCCAGCAGCCCCACTACGAGCATTCCCTACGAGCAGTACTTC. This sequence encodes CASSPTTSIPYEQYF.

Of note for this clone: One junction end disagrees with the germline gene, perhaps due to a read error. J is TRBJ2-7 and V is TRBV3-1 (or the pseudogene TRBV3-2); TRBD2 might be the D (6 bases). Per germline, CDR1 LGHDT and CDR2 YNNKEL (reference sequence). This CDR3 has 14 amino acids. Here the CDR3 reads CASSQDKLIAAQRF. DNA of the CDR3: TGTGCCAGCAGCCAAGATAAACTCATAGCGGCTCAACGCTTC.

This clone was seen a single time. In nucleotides, the CDR3 is TGTGCCAGCAGCCCCGCGGGCGATGAGCAGTTCTTC. Amino acid sequence: CASSPAGDEQFF. The rearrangement uses TRBV7-3 and TRBJ2-1; possibly TRBD2 for D (5 bases). Trimming removed 5 bases at V and 8 bases at J, with 10 bases between. The germline gives CDR1 SGHTA, CDR2 FQGTGA. CDR3 length: 12 amino acids.

The chain carries TRBV5-6 and TRBJ2-7, with D possibly TRBD1 on 5 matching bases. Deletions cut 0 bases from V and 3 bases from J, with 13 bases between. Per germline, CDR1 SGHDT and CDR2 YYEEEE. This CDR3 has 15 residues. CDR3 region: CASSLGGGRVYEQYF. CDR3 sequence (DNA): TGTGCCAGCAGCTTGGGTGGCGGCAGGGTCTACGAGCAGTACTTC.

CDR3 protein: CASSQDGRGNEKLFF. The CDR3 coding sequence is TGTGCCAGCAGCCAAGACGGCAGGGGAAATGAAAAACTGTTTTTT. The chain carries TRBV14 and TRBJ1-4, with a tentative D call TRBD1 (6 bases). Between the trimmed V and J ends, which lost 0 bases and 5 bases, there was a span of 10 bases. Looked up from germline, CDR1 is SGHDN and CDR2 is FVKESK. CDR3 length: 15 amino acids.

The chain is built from TRBV28 and TRBJ1-2; a possible D gene is TRBD1 (5 bases). Germline loops: CDR1 MDHEN, CDR2 SYDVKM. V was trimmed by 5 bases and J by 3 bases, leaving 13 bases between them. This CDR3 comprises 14 residues. The chain's CDR3 is CASSRMGGYYGYTF. The CDR3 DNA is TGTGCCAGCAGTCGGATGGGGGGATACTATGGCTACACCTTC.

The CDR3 coding sequence is TGTGCCAGTAGTACGTTAACCGGGACAGGGAGCTCCTACGAGCAGTACTTC. Translation gives CASSTLTGTGSSYEQYF. This sequence joins TRBV19 and TRBJ2-7, with TRBD1 matching over 9 bases. CDR3 length: 17 residues. In germline, CDR1 is LNHDA, CDR2 SQIVND (reference sequence). J lost 0 bases, V lost 4 bases, and 10 bases had no gene match.

The genes are TRBV9 and TRBJ2-1; 9 bases map to TRBD2. The CDR3 runs 14 residues. In germline, CDR1 is SGDLS, CDR2 YYNGEE. V trimming: 3 bases; J trimming: 2 bases; junction bases outside the gene matches: 0. In nucleotides, the CDR3 is TGTGCCAGCAGCGCTAGCGGGACCTACAATGAGCAGTTCTTC. It specifies CASSASGTYNEQFF.

This rearrangement joins TRBV5-1 to TRBJ1-6; D may be TRBD1 (5 bases). The CDR3 has 14 residues. Looked up from germline, CDR1 is SGHRS and CDR2 is YFSETQ. Trimming pared 3 bases from V and 11 bases from J, leaving 15 bases between. The CDR3 DNA reads TGCGCCAGCAGCTCAACCAGACAGACGACACCCCTCCACTTT. This gives the protein CASSSTRQTTPLHF.

J is TRBJ1-2 and V is TRBV9, with D possibly matching TRBD1 (6 bases). The CDR3 is 16 residues long. V gave up 0 bases and J gave up 1 base, with 13 bases separating them. Germline V CDR1 and CDR2: SGDLS, YYNGEE. The CDR3: CASSVAGQGINYGYTF. CDR3 DNA sequence: TGTGCCAGCAGCGTAGCTGGTCAGGGGATTAACTATGGCTACACCTTC.

The CDR3 is CASSLLRAGAEVNTGELFF. The CDR3 region has the DNA TGTGCCAGCAGCTTATTAAGGGCCGGAGCGGAGGTGAACACCGGGGAGCTGTTTTTT. The V gene is TRBV7-6, the J gene TRBJ2-2, with D possibly matching TRBD2 (5 bases). V was cut by 2 bases and J by 1 base, with 20 bases left in between. The CDR3 covers 19 residues. CDR1 is SGHVS, CDR2 FNYEAQ, per germline.

V gene TRBV4-3 combines with J gene TRBJ2-7; perhaps TRBD1 as D (6 bases). Trimming stripped 0 bases from V and 2 bases from J, with 14 bases between. Germline loops: CDR1 LGHNA, CDR2 YSLEER. The CDR3 extends over 16 amino acids. CDR3 loop: CASSQDRLGGPYEQYF. The CDR3 DNA is TGCGCCAGCAGCCAAGATCGATTAGGGGGACCCTACGAGCAGTACTTC.

The chain couples TRBV28 to TRBJ2-3, with 7 bases identical to TRBD2. The CDR3 extends over 17 amino acids. V trimming: 3 bases; J trimming: 3 bases; junction bases outside the gene matches: 12. Germline V gene sequence: CDR1 MDHEN, CDR2 SYDVKM. In DNA form, the CDR3 reads TGTGCCAGCAGTTTCTCAGCTGGCGGGGGAGGAACAGATACGCAGTATTTT. Translated: CASSFSAGGGGTDTQYF.

The J gene is TRBJ2-7, the V gene TRBV6-5; TRBD2 agrees at 7 bases. The germline V gene has CDR1 MNHEY and CDR2 SVGAGI. The CDR3 sequence is 14 residues long. V lost 4 bases, J lost 5 bases, and 8 bases stayed unmatched. The CDR3 reads CASSSFPGGNEQYF. The CDR3 DNA follows: TGTGCCAGCAGTTCTTTTCCGGGAGGAAACGAGCAGTACTTC.

The CDR3 loop is CASSSGQGAGYEKLFF. The CDR3 DNA reads as TGTGCCAGCAGCTCAGGACAGGGGGCAGGGTATGAAAAACTGTTTTTT. The J gene is TRBJ1-4, the V gene TRBV7-2; 11 bases map to TRBD1. The CDR3 length is 16 residues. Per the germline V gene, CDR1 is SGHTA and CDR2 is FQGNSA. J was trimmed by 6 bases and V by 4 bases; bases with no gene match: 7.

The chain carries TRBV29-1 and TRBJ2-1; possible D gene TRBD2, 6 bases. Germline-derived CDR1 and CDR2 are SQVTM and ANQGSEA. Trimming took off 4 bases at V and 4 bases at J, with 14 bases between the two ends. There are 14 residues in the CDR3. The CDR3 DNA sequence: TGCAGCGTTGTTACGGGAGAGATTTACAATGAGCAGTTCTTC. Translated, it gives CSVVTGEIYNEQFF.

The chain has TRBV19 and TRBJ2-1; D possibly corresponds to TRBD2 (6 bases). Germline CDR1 reads LNHDA; CDR2 reads SQIVND (reference sequence). The CDR3 is 13 amino acids. Trimming left V 6 bases short and J 6 bases short, with 12 bases between. The CDR3 region has the DNA TGTGCCAGTAGACCCGGAGGGCTCAATGAGCAGTTCTTC. Its protein is CASRPGGLNEQFF.

Remarks on this clone: Other DNA sequences of this sample code for an identical CDR3. J is TRBJ2-7 and V is TRBV27; 8 bases fit TRBD1. The CDR3 length is 13 residues. Germline V gene sequence: CDR1 MNHEY, CDR2 SMNVEV (reference sequence). Trimming cost V 5 bases and J 2 bases; bases outside gene matches: 2. The CDR3 sequence is CASSLTGAYEQYF. DNA of the CDR3: TGTGCCAGCAGTCTGACAGGGGCCTACGAGCAGTACTTC.

The CDR3 bases are TGTGCCAGCAGTGGTCTCGACAGGGATGAGCAGTTCTTC. Translation: CASSGLDRDEQFF. The chain employs TRBV6-2 or TRBV6-3 and TRBJ2-1; 7 nucleotides line up with TRBD1. The CDR3 has 13 amino acids. Germline lookup yields CDR1 MNHEY and CDR2 SVGEGT. The V segment lost 5 bases and the J segment 8 bases; nucleotides outside the gene matches: 6.